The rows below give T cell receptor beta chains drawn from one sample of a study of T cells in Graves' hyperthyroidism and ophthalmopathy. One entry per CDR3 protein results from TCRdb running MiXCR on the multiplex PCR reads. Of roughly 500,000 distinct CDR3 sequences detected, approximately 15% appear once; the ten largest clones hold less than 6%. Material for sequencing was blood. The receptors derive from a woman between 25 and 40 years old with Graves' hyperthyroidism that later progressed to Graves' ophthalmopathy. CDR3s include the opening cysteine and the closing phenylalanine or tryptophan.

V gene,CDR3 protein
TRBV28,CASSSGQGGRNTIYF
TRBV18,CASSPGTGGSGETQYF
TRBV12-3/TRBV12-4,CASSSGGGNTEAFF
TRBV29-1,CSVGTNTEAFF
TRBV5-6,CASSVGTTYEQYF
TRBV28,CASSPYSGMNTEAFF
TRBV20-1,CSARGQGAQETQYF
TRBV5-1,CASSFSGLPYNEQFF
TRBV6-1,CASTTGGASNEQFF
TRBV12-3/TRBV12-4,CASSFARAGVNWANVLTF
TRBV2,CASMRGARKINSNQPQHF
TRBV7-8,CASSLIKEGTYEQYF
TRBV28,CASTNLGQGYEQYF
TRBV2,CASLGYTEAFF
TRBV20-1,CSARGTSGSPDREQYF
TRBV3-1,CASTHLAGGAYEQYF
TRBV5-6,CASSFSLVSYEQYF
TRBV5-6,CASRWGATSSYNEQFF
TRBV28,CASSLLRRAFDDNEQFF
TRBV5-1,CASSFGASSETQYF
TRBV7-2,CASSGQGAMNTEAFF
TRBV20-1,CSARIRGAETQYF
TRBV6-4,CASSDSGLAGANVLTF
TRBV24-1,CATSANTANTGELFF
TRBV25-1,CASQKNEKLFF
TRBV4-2,CASSQESGGPNSPLHF
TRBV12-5,CASGFPTDTEAFF
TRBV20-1,CGPQGRSTDTQYF
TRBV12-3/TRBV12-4,CASSLRTGGAYGYTF
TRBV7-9,CASNTLAGGYNEQFF
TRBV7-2,CASSSPNIQGGTTGELFF
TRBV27,CASSAGPTLGGQFF
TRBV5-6,CASSFMGYNQPQHF
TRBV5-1,CASSLALGGETQYF
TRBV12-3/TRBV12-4,CASRTGTSAYNEQFF
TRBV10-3,CAISDSPEVQFF
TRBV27,CASRRPPGTGDYNEQFF
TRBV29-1,CSVEPRLSGRQYF
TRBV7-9,CASAGRNSNQPQHF
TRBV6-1,CASSPQTGATNEKLFF
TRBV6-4,CASSEGARTEAFF
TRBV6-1,CASHPQSGSNQPQHF
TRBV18,CASSPGQGRVATEAFF
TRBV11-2,CASSFGQVGYNEQFF
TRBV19,CASTPASGKKNEQFF
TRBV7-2,CASSSRTGENYGYTF
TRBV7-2,CASSLAGQPSNQPQHF
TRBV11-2,CASSGSPSGTDTAFF
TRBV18,CASSKAQARGRYLSSYNEQFF
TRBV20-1,CSARPLRQGKETQYF
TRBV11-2,CASSFETGGASGANVLTF
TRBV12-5,CASGLITASQETQYF
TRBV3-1,CASSQEGGTEAFF
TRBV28,CASSLPNGETQYF
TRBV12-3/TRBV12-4,CASSLGTDNSNQPQHF
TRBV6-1,CASTRGDTEAFF
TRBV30,CASRAGSGRSMEQFF
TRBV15,CATSRASPSEAFF
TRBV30,CAWSVTRTYGYTF
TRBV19,CATKSYSGSSYEQYF